The T cell receptor beta chain under discussion was sequenced for a study of cytomegalovirus exposure and HLA in healthy donors. Study at large: Clustering assigned about 76% of the approximately 400 genotyped donors to the Caucasian-associated ancestry cluster.

This clone is a singleton in its sample. Its cognate antigen is unknown. Germline values: CDR1 LNHDA, CDR2 SQIVND (reference sequence). Trimming cost V 2 bases and J 4 bases; bases outside gene matches: 7. This CDR3 is 15 amino acids long. This PCR relied on a set of 60 Vbeta primers and 13 Jbeta primers. In the original workflow: About 11 million of some 80 million unique TCR beta chains were shared, per a later count. Repertoires were generated with immunoSEQ multiplex PCR, while TCRdb's copy carries only in-frame clones and drops some. Clone size and the V and J calls come from that table; the DNA yielded D and trimming. Of about 170,000 clones in the sample, around four fifths were seen once. Study-level points and caveats: Roughly even sequencing depth across donors was the assumption behind the presence/absence analyses. Later work found that TCR association rates differed between HLA loci; DRB1 had the most and HLA-C the fewest.

The sample taken for sequencing was PBMCs. V gene TRBV19 combines with J gene TRBJ1-1; 7 bases align to TRBD1. The receptor was derived from a female donor in good health and CMV-seronegative. In DNA form, the CDR3 reads TGTGCCAGTAGTATACCGACAGGGTTGGGCACTGAAGCTTTCTTT. It yields the protein CASSIPTGLGTEAFF. The full variable domain, its missing parts supplied by reference TRBV19 and TRBJ1-1, is DGGITQSPKYLFRKEGQNVTLSCEQNLNHDAMYWYRQDPGQGLRLIYYSQIVNDFQKGDIAEGYSVSREKKESFPLTVTSAQKNPTAFYLCASSIPTGLGTEAFFGQGTRLTVV.